The 14 T cell receptor beta chains reported below all come from one sample, sequenced in a study of siplizumab effects on memory and regulatory T cells (dated by TCRdb to between 2018 and 2021). The library came from the immunoSEQ multiplex PCR assay. Drawn from immuneACCESS, this table holds only the in-frame rearrangements with V and J called that TCRdb kept. Clones are partly lost; checked studies trace under half to an unresolved V gene and leave the rest unexplained. This sample comprises about 50,000 clones, about 94% of them detected only once. The ten top clones hold about a sixth of the sample. Material: CD8+ T cells sorted from blood. These receptors were obtained from a human donor in good health.

Comment on this clone: One end of the junction varies from germline; a read error may be responsible. This rearrangement joins TRBV4-1 to TRBJ1-4; D is unclear. Looked up from germline, CDR1 is MGHRA and CDR2 is YSYEKL. CDR3 length: 13 amino acids. The CDR3: CASSQDPVDPGPF. CDR3 in DNA: TGCGCCAGCAGCCAAGATCCGGTGGACCCGGGCCCCTTT.

This sequence joins TRBV28 and TRBJ1-5; 8 bases are shared with TRBD1. Unmatched junction bases numbered 11, after V lost 3 bases and J lost 4 bases. Germline V CDR1 and CDR2: MDHEN, SYDVKM. The CDR3 loop spans 17 amino acids. Here the CDR3 DNA reads TGTGCCAGCAGTTTTATTATCGGCAGGGGGCCGAATCAGCCCCAGCATTTT. Encoded protein: CASSFIIGRGPNQPQHF.

The chain employs TRBV27 and TRBJ2-1, with 7 nucleotides matching TRBD1. Losses at the gene ends were 2 bases for V and 2 bases for J; bases not matched to a gene: 6. The CDR3 has 16 residues. The germline V gene has CDR1 MNHEY and CDR2 SMNVEV (reference sequence). The CDR3 here is CASSLRVGGPYNEQFF. CDR3 nucleotide sequence: TGTGCCAGCAGTTTACGGGTAGGGGGCCCCTACAATGAGCAGTTCTTC.

The rearrangement links TRBV30 to TRBJ2-1; TRBD2 matches 10 bases. This CDR3 region has 16 residues. Germline CDR1 reads GTSNPN; CDR2 reads SVGIG (reference sequence). The junction had 13 bases not matched to a gene; V was cut back by 1 base and J by 10 bases. CDR3: CAWSGRWLAGVGEQFF. The CDR3 DNA reads as TGTGCCTGGAGTGGACGTTGGCTAGCGGGAGTAGGGGAGCAGTTCTTC.

This chain links TRBV19 with TRBJ2-5; weak D call: TRBD1 (5 bases). This CDR3 comprises 17 residues. The germline CDR1 and CDR2 sequences are LNHDA and SQIVND (reference sequence). V lost 3 bases and J lost 5, with 22 bases in between. The CDR3 protein is CASSIRSGLDDGETQYF. CDR3 DNA: TGTGCCAGTAGTATTAGGTCAGGGCTCGATGACGGGGAGACCCAGTACTTC.

V and J are TRBV7-9 and TRBJ1-3, with 8 bases identical to TRBD1. The J segment lost 4 bases and the V segment lost 8 bases, leaving 4 bases of the junction unmatched. In germline, CDR1 is SEHNR, CDR2 FQNEAQ (reference sequence). The CDR3 is 13 residues long. CDR3 in amino acids: CASGQGKGNTIYF. CDR3 DNA: TGTGCCAGCGGACAGGGTAAAGGAAACACCATATATTTT.

This chain uses TRBV19 with TRBJ1-2; D remains unclear. With 10 bases removed from V and 1 base from J, the gap between germline ends came to 19 bases. This CDR3 is 15 amino acids long. CDR1 and CDR2 (germline): LNHDA, SQIVND (reference sequence). The CDR3 reads CATLARRRVNYGYTF. The DNA of the CDR3 is TGTGCCACACTCGCCCGGAGACGGGTTAACTATGGCTACACCTTC. The variable domain in full, completed from reference TRBV19 and TRBJ1-2, reads DGGITQSPKYLFRKEGQNVTLSCEQNLNHDAMYWYRQDPGQGLRLIYYSQIVNDFQKGDIAEGYSVSREKKESFPLTVTSAQKNPTAFYLCATLARRRVNYGYTFGSGTRLTVV.

The genes are TRBV27 and TRBJ2-7, with 8 bases that match TRBD2. The V gene end was trimmed by 2 bases and the J gene end by 4 bases; junction bases not matched to a gene: 7. The germline CDR1 and CDR2 sequences are MNHEY and SMNVEV (reference sequence). The CDR3 extends over 15 amino acids. CDR3 DNA: TGTGCCAGCAGTTTAGGTAACGGGGGGGGTTACGAGCAGTACTTC. Amino acid sequence: CASSLGNGGGYEQYF.

As regards this clone: The sample has other DNA sequences that encode this CDR3 too. The chain is built from TRBV4-1 and TRBJ2-4; 11 nucleotides align to TRBD2. Germline CDR1 is MGHRA and CDR2 is YSYEKL. V was clipped by 3 bases and J by 4 bases; unmatched bases: 2. CDR3 length equals 15 residues. CDR3 sequence reads: CASSQRLAGKNIQYF. The CDR3 DNA is TGCGCCAGCAGCCAGCGACTAGCGGGAAAAAACATTCAGTACTTC.

The chain joins TRBV2 to TRBJ2-2; D ambiguous. V gave up 2 bases and J gave up 6 bases, with 13 bases separating them. The germline V gene encodes CDR1 SNHLY and CDR2 FYNNEI. This CDR3 comprises 15 residues. The CDR3 coding sequence is TGTGCCAGCAGTGAAAGATTTGTGTTCTCCGGGGAGCTGTTTTTT. This encodes CASSERFVFSGELFF.

By sample share, this clone is medium-sized (0.01 to 0.1%). The V and J genes are TRBV27 and TRBJ1-1; a possible D gene is TRBD1 (5 bases). The germline CDR1 and CDR2 sequences are MNHEY and SMNVEV (reference sequence). CDR3 size: 13 residues. Trimming took off 6 bases at V and 2 bases at J, with 10 bases between the two ends. Written as DNA, the CDR3 is TGTGCCAGCAGGATAGGGGATAACACTGAAGCTTTCTTT. Amino acid sequence: CASRIGDNTEAFF.

The chain combines TRBV7-9 with TRBJ2-6; no definite D call. This CDR3 spans 14 amino acids. Trimming took 3 bases from V and 8 from J, leaving 11 bases between them. Germline loops: CDR1 SEHNR, CDR2 FQNEAQ (reference sequence). Here the CDR3 DNA reads TGTGCCAGCAGCTTCTCCCTAGTTCCCAACGTCCTGACTTTC. It is translated as CASSFSLVPNVLTF.

The chain carries TRBV6-5 and TRBJ2-4, with 8 positions matching TRBD1. V was pared by 5 bases and J by 8 bases, with 8 bases of the junction left unmatched. The CDR3 contains 14 residues. Per the germline V gene, CDR1 is MNHEY and CDR2 is SVGAGI. Here the CDR3 DNA reads TGTGCCAGCAGTGCCCTCGGGACAGGAGACATTCAGTACTTC. It encodes CASSALGTGDIQYF.

This chain connects TRBV4-1 to TRBJ2-2, with no clear D. The germline gives CDR1 MGHRA, CDR2 YSYEKL. V was pared by 2 bases and J by 6 bases, with 7 bases between. This CDR3 spans 13 amino acids. CDR3 protein: CASSQLVSGELFF. The CDR3 DNA is TGCGCCAGCAGCCAACTAGTTTCCGGGGAGCTGTTTTTT.